This is a list of T cell receptor beta chains from one sample in a study of blood T cell repertoires in COVID-19. The table came from immunoSEQ multiplex PCR; TCRdb's copy has only in-frame clones and leaves some out. The sample consists of tens of thousands of clones, roughly 87% of them appearing once. Sequenced: peripheral blood. Receptor source: a woman between 55 and 75 years old with COVID-19, enrolled during active disease. CDR3s include the opening cysteine and the closing phenylalanine or tryptophan. D genes are given only for firm matches. Clone size is stated in some rows and not others, as once, few, many or a class when expanded.

D: -
size: -
V: TRBV2
J: TRBJ2-2
DNA: TGTGCCAGCAGTGATACGGCTGGGGCCCACACCGGGGAGCTGTTTTTT
CDR3: CASSDTAGAHTGELFF

D: TRBD2
size: -
V: TRBV5-1
J: TRBJ2-5
DNA: TGCGCCAGCAGCTTGGGACTAGCCAAAGAGACCCAGTACTTC
CDR3: CASSLGLAKETQYF

D: -
size: -
V: TRBV5-1
J: TRBJ1-6
DNA: TGCGCCAGCAGCTACGAAGGACAGAATTCACCCCTCCACTTT
CDR3: CASSYEGQNSPLHF

D: -
size: -
V: TRBV19
J: TRBJ2-2
DNA: TGTGCCAGTAGTACCCCGCCCCACAGGGAGTACACCGGGGAGCTGTTTTTT
CDR3: CASSTPPHREYTGELFF

D: -
size: -
V: TRBV3-1/TRBV3-2
J: TRBJ1-1
DNA: TGTGCCAGCAGGCCTTCCGGGGGGATGAACACTGAAGCTTTCTTT
CDR3: CASRPSGGMNTEAFF

D: -
size: few
V: TRBV5-1
J: TRBJ1-4
DNA: TGCGCCAGCAGTTTTGATGGGGGCGCGGATGAAAAACTGTTTTTT
CDR3: CASSFDGGADEKLFF

D: -
size: -
V: TRBV18
J: TRBJ2-5
DNA: TGTGCCAGCTCACCCAACTACCAAGAGACCCAGTACTTC
CDR3: CASSPNYQETQYF

D: -
size: -
V: TRBV28
J: TRBJ1-5
DNA: TGTGCCACCGGGACCGGGAGTCAGCCCCAGCATTTT
CDR3: CATGTGSQPQHF

D: -
size: -
V: TRBV7-9
J: TRBJ1-4
DNA: TGTGCCAGCAGCTTCCAGGCGACGAATGAAAAACTGTTTTTT
CDR3: CASSFQATNEKLFF

D: TRBD1
size: -
V: TRBV5-1
J: TRBJ2-3
DNA: TGCGCCAGCAGCGCACAGGGGGCTGGTGATACGCAGTATTTT
CDR3: CASSAQGAGDTQYF

D: TRBD1
size: -
V: TRBV7-2
J: TRBJ2-7
DNA: TGTGCCAGCAGATCGGACAGGGCACGGTACGAGCAGTACTTC
CDR3: CASRSDRARYEQYF

D: -
size: -
V: TRBV7-9
J: TRBJ2-7
DNA: TGTGCCGCCACAGGTGGATCCTCCTACGAGCAGTACTTC
CDR3: CAATGGSSYEQYF

D: -
size: -
V: TRBV12-3/TRBV12-4
J: TRBJ1-1
DNA: TGTGCCAGCAGTTTGACAGAGAACACTGAAGCTTTCTTT
CDR3: CASSLTENTEAFF

D: -
size: -
V: TRBV6-5
J: TRBJ2-3
DNA: TGTGCCAGCAGTTACTCGTGGACTCCCGGGACAGATACGCAGTATTTT
CDR3: CASSYSWTPGTDTQYF

D: TRBD1
size: few
V: TRBV7-2
J: TRBJ1-4
DNA: TGTGCCAGCAGCTTCACAGGGGTAGCTGAAAAACTGTTTTTT
CDR3: CASSFTGVAEKLFF

D: -
size: -
V: TRBV6-7
J: TRBJ2-1
DNA: TGTGCCAGCAGTTACCCGGGACTTCCTTTGAGCTCCTACAATGAGCAGTTCTTC
CDR3: CASSYPGLPLSSYNEQFF

D: TRBD2
size: once
V: TRBV9
J: TRBJ2-1
DNA: TGTGCCAGCAGCATCGGGACTAGCGGGACCTACAATGAGCAGTTCTTC
CDR3: CASSIGTSGTYNEQFF

D: -
size: -
V: TRBV11-3
J: TRBJ1-3
DNA: TGTGCCAGCAGCACCAGTCCTGGAAACACCATATATTTT
CDR3: CASSTSPGNTIYF

D: TRBD1
size: -
V: TRBV2
J: TRBJ1-5
DNA: TGTGCCAGCAGTGAGGAGTCAGGGGGCAGTCAGCCCCAGCATTTT
CDR3: CASSEESGGSQPQHF

D: -
size: -
V: TRBV7-9
J: TRBJ2-7
DNA: TGTGCCAGCAGCTCAAAGACATCCTCCTACGAGCAGTACTTC
CDR3: CASSSKTSSYEQYF

D: TRBD1
size: -
V: TRBV7-2
J: TRBJ1-1
DNA: TGTGCCAGCAGCGTCCGACAGGGTGTTTCGGACACTGAAGCTTTCTTT
CDR3: CASSVRQGVSDTEAFF

D: -
size: -
V: TRBV3-1/TRBV3-2
J: TRBJ2-7
DNA: TGTGCCAGCAGCCAAGAACAGACTACCTACGAGCAGTACTTC
CDR3: CASSQEQTTYEQYF

D: -
size: -
V: TRBV19
J: TRBJ2-7
DNA: TGTGCCAGTAGTATAACGGCGGGGGCCATGAACGAGCAGTACTTC
CDR3: CASSITAGAMNEQYF

D: -
size: -
V: TRBV12-3/TRBV12-4
J: TRBJ2-2
DNA: TGTGCCAGCAGTTTCGGGGACACCGGGGAGCTGTTTTTT
CDR3: CASSFGDTGELFF

D: TRBD2
size: -
V: TRBV15
J: TRBJ2-3
DNA: TGTGCCACCAGCAGGGGGACTAGCGGCACAGATACGCAGTATTTT
CDR3: CATSRGTSGTDTQYF

D: -
size: once
V: TRBV30
J: TRBJ2-3
DNA: TGTGCCTGGAGTGTAGGGGGAGATACGCAGTATTTT
CDR3: CAWSVGGDTQYF